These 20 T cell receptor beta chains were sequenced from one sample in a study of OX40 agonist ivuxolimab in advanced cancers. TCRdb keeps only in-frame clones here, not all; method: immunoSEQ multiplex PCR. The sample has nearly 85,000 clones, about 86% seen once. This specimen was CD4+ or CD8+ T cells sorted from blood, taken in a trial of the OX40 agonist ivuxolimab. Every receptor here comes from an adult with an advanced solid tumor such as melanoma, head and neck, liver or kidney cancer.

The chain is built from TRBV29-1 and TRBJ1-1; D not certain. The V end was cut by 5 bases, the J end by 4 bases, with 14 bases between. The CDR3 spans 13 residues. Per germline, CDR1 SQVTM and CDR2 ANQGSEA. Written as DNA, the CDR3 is TGCAGCGTTTACGATCCAAAGTTCACTGAAGCTTTCTTT. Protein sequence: CSVYDPKFTEAFF.

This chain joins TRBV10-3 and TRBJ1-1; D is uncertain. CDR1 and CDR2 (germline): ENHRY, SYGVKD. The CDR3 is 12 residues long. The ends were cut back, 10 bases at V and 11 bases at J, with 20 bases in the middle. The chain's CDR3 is CASISPGTGAFF. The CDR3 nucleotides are TGTGCCAGCATAAGTCCCGGAACGGGGGCTTTCTTT.

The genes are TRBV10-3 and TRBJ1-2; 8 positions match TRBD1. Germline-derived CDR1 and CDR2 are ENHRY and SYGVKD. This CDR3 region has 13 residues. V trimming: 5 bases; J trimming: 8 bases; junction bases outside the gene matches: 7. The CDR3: CAISWTGKGGYTF. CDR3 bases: TGTGCCATCAGTTGGACAGGGAAGGGAGGCTACACCTTC.

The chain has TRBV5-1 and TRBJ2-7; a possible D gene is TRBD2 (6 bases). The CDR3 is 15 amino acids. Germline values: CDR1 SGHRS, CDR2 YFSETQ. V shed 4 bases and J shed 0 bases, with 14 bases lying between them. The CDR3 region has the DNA TGCGCCAGCAGCCTGGGACTCTTGAGCTCCTACGAGCAGTACTTC. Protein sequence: CASSLGLLSSYEQYF.

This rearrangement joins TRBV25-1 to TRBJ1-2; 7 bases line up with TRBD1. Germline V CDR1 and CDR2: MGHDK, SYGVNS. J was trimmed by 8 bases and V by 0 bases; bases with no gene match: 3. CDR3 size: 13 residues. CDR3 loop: CASSEYMDRGYTF. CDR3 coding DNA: TGTGCCAGCAGTGAATATATGGACAGGGGCTACACCTTC.

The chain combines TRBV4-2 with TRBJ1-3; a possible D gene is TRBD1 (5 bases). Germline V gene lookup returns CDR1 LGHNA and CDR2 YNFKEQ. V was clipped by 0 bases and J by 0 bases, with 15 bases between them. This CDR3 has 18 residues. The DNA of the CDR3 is TGTGCCAGCAGCCAAGATATTAGCGGGACTCCCTCTGGAAACACCATATATTTT. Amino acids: CASSQDISGTPSGNTIYF.

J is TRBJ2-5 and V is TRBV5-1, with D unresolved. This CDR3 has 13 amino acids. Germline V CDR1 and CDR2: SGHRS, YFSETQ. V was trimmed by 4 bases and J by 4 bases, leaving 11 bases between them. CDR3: CASSGSAPETQYF. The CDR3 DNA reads TGCGCCAGCAGCGGCAGCGCGCCAGAGACCCAGTACTTC. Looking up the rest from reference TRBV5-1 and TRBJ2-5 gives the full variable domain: KAGVTQTPRYLIKTRGQQVTLSCSPISGHRSVSWYQQTPGQGLQFLFEYFSETQRNKGNFPGRFSGRQFSNSRSEMNVSTLELGDSALYLCASSGSAPETQYFGPGTRLLVL.

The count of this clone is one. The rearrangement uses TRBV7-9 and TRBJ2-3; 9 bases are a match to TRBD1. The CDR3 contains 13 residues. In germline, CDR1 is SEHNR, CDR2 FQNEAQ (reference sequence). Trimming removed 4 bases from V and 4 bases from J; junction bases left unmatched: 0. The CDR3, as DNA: TGTGCCAGCAGCTGGGACAGGGCAGATACGCAGTATTTT. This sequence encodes CASSWDRADTQYF. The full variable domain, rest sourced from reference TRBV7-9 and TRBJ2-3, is DTGVSQNPRHKITKRGQNVTFRCDPISEHNRLYWYRQTLGQGPEFLTYFQNEAQLEKSRLLSDRFSAERPKGSFSTLEIQRTEQGDSAMYLCASSWDRADTQYFGPGTRLTVL.

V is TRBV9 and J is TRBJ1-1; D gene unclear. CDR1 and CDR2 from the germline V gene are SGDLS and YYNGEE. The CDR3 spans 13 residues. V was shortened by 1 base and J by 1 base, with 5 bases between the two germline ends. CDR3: CASSVRWNTEAFF. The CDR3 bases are TGTGCCAGCAGCGTACGGTGGAACACTGAAGCTTTCTTT.

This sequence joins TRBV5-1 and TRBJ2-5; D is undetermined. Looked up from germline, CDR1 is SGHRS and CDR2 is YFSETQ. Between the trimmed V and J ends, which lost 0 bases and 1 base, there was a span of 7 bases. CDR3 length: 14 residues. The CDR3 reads CASSLEGLQETQYF. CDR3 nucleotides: TGCGCCAGCAGCTTGGAGGGCCTCCAAGAGACCCAGTACTTC. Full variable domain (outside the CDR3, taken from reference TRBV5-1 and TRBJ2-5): KAGVTQTPRYLIKTRGQQVTLSCSPISGHRSVSWYQQTPGQGLQFLFEYFSETQRNKGNFPGRFSGRQFSNSRSEMNVSTLELGDSALYLCASSLEGLQETQYFGPGTRLLVL.

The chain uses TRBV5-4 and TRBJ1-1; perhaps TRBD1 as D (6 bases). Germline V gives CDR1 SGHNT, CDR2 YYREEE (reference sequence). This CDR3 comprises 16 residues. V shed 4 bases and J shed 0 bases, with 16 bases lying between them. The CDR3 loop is CASSPGGNIMNTEAFF. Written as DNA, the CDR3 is TGTGCCAGCAGCCCCGGGGGCAATATTATGAACACTGAAGCTTTCTTT.

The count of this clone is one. DNA for the CDR3: TGTGCCAGCTCACCGGGGGGGGACTATGGCTACACCTTC. It codes for CASSPGGDYGYTF. The chain has TRBV18 and TRBJ1-2; possibly TRBD1 for D (5 bases). The ends were cut back, 3 bases at V and 3 bases at J, with 8 bases in the middle. The germline V gene encodes CDR1 KGHSH and CDR2 LQKENI. This CDR3 region has 13 residues.

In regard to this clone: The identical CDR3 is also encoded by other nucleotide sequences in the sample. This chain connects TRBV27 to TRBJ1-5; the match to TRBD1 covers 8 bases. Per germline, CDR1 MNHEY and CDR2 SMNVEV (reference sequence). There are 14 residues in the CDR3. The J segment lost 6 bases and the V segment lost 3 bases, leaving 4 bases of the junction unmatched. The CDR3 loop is CASSLLQGAQPQHF. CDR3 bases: TGTGCCAGCAGTTTGTTGCAGGGGGCTCAGCCCCAGCATTTT.

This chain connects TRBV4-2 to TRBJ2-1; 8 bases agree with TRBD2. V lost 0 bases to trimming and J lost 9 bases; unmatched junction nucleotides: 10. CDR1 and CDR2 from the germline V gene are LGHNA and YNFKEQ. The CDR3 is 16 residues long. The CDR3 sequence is CASSQETGGTPGEQFF. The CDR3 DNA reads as TGTGCCAGCAGCCAAGAGACGGGGGGGACTCCAGGTGAGCAGTTCTTC.

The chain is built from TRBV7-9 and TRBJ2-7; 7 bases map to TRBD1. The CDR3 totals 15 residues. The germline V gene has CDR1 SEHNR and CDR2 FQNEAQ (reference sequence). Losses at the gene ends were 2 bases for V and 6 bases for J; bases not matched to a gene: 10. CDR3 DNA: TGTGCCAGCAGCTTATTCCCAGGGGGTTCGAGCGAGCAGTACTTC. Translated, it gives CASSLFPGGSSEQYF.

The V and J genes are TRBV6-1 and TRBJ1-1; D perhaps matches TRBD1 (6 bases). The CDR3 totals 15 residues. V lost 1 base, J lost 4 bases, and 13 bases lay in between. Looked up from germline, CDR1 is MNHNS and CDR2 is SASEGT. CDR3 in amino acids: CASSEDGGRGTEAFF. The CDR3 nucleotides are TGTGCCAGCAGTGAAGATGGGGGGCGCGGCACTGAAGCTTTCTTT.

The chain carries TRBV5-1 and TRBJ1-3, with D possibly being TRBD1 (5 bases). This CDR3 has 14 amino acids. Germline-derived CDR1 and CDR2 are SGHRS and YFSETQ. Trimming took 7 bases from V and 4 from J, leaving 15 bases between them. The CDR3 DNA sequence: TGCGCCAGCCAGGATGGGACTCTCGGAAACACCATATATTTT. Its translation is CASQDGTLGNTIYF.

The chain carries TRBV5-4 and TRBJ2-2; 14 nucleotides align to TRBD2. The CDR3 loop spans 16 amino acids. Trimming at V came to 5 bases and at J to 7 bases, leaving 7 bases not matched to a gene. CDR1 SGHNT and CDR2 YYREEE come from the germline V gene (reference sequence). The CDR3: CASSYRLAGGHGELFF. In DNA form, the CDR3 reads TGTGCCAGCAGTTACCGACTAGCGGGGGGGCACGGGGAGCTGTTTTTT.

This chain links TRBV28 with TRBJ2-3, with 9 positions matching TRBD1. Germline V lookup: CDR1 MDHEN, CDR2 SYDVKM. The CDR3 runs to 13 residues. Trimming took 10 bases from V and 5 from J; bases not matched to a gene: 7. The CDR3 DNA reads TGTGCCACCTCGACAGGGGGTAAAGATACGCAGTATTTT. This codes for CATSTGGKDTQYF. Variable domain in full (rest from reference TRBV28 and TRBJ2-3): DVKVTQSSRYLVKRTGEKVFLECVQDMDHENMFWYRQDPGLGLRLIYFSYDVKMKEKGDIPEGYSVSREKKERFSLILESASTNQTSMYLCATSTGGKDTQYFGPGTRLTVL.

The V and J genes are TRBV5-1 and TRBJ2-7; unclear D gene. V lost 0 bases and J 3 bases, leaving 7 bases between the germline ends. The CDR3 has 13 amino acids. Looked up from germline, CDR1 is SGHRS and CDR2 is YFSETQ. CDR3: CASSLGTFYEQYF. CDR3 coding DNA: TGCGCCAGCAGCTTGGGTACCTTCTACGAGCAGTACTTC.